A selection of T cell receptor beta chains follows, all from one sample in a study of blood T cell repertoires in COVID-19. Assay used: immunoSEQ multiplex PCR; TCRdb lists only in-frame clones, some missing. The table shows about 200,000 clones, with approximately 92% occurring only once. The sequenced sample consisted of peripheral blood. These TCRs come from a man between 50 and 59 years old with acute or convalescent COVID-19. Each CDR3 is given with its conserved first and last residue. Fields, in order: V gene, clone size, J gene, D gene, CDR3 DNA, CDR3 protein. D genes are given only for firm matches. Not every row has a clone size; where given, it reads once, few, many or a size class.

TRBV7-2	NA	TRBJ1-2	NA	TGTGCCAGCAGCCTCACCTGGAGTCCGGTCTATGGCTACACCTTC	CASSLTWSPVYGYTF
TRBV10-3	NA	TRBJ1-4	TRBD1	TGTGCCAGAGCCGGGACAGGGGAACTGTTGTGTGAAAAACTGTTTTTT	CARAGTGELLCEKLFF
TRBV7-7	NA	TRBJ2-2	TRBD1	TGTGCTAGCAGCTTAGGGACAGGGCATAACACCGGGGAGCTGTTTTTT	CASSLGTGHNTGELFF
TRBV27	NA	TRBJ2-7	NA	TGTGCCAGCAGTTTCTCGTGGACACTTACCCCCTACGAGCAGTACTTC	CASSFSWTLTPYEQYF
TRBV7-8	NA	TRBJ1-3	NA	TGTGCCAGCAGCTTAGCCGGAGAAAACACCATATATTTT	CASSLAGENTIYF
TRBV5-8	NA	TRBJ1-6	NA	TGTGCCAGCAGCCTTTGGGAGAATTCACCCCTCCACTTT	CASSLWENSPLHF
TRBV5-4	NA	TRBJ2-3	TRBD1	TGTGCCAGCAGCTTGTTAGGGACAGGGGGAGATACGCAGTATTTT	CASSLLGTGGDTQYF
TRBV11-2	NA	TRBJ2-1	NA	TGTGCCAGCAGCTTAGTCCCCCATAGTCAGTTCTTC	CASSLVPHSQFF
TRBV28	NA	TRBJ2-7	NA	TGTGCCGGGGGGGGGCCCTACGAGCAGTACTTC	CAGGGPYEQYF
TRBV6-6	NA	TRBJ1-5	TRBD1	TGTGCCAGCAGTTACGCCGGGACAGGGAGCAATCAGCCCCAGCATTTT	CASSYAGTGSNQPQHF
TRBV5-4	NA	TRBJ2-2	TRBD1	TGTGCCAGCAGCTTCTCCGGGACAGGGTCCGGGGAGCTGTTTTTT	CASSFSGTGSGELFF
TRBV28	NA	TRBJ2-1	NA	TGTGCCAGCAGTTTATCAGGTGGTTCCTACAATGAGCAGTTCTTC	CASSLSGGSYNEQFF
TRBV18	NA	TRBJ2-3	NA	TGTGCCAGCTCCACGACTAGCACAGATACGCAGTATTTT	CASSTTSTDTQYF
TRBV28	NA	TRBJ2-7	NA	TGTGCCAGCAGTTCCCCGGCAGGGTACGAGCAGTACTTC	CASSSPAGYEQYF
TRBV7-8	NA	TRBJ2-7	NA	TGTGCCAGCAGCTTAGGGGGGGAGTACGAGCAGTACTTC	CASSLGGEYEQYF
TRBV7-2	NA	TRBJ1-1	NA	TGTGCCAGCAGTACAGAGGGATTCGAAGCTTTCTTT	CASSTEGFEAFF
TRBV19	NA	TRBJ2-1	TRBD2	TGTGCCAGTAGTATTTGGGGGACTAGCGGTCACAATGAGCAGTTCTTC	CASSIWGTSGHNEQFF
TRBV9	NA	TRBJ2-5	TRBD1	TGTGCCAGCAGCCTCCGGGACAGGGGGGACCAAGAGACCCAGTACTTC	CASSLRDRGDQETQYF
TRBV29-1	NA	TRBJ1-1	NA	TGCAGCGGCTTACAGGGAATGACTGAAGCTTTCTTT	CSGLQGMTEAFF
TRBV5-1	NA	TRBJ2-5	NA	TGCGCCAGCAGCAGTGAGTGGCGGGGGCCCATAGAGACCCAGTACTTC	CASSSEWRGPIETQYF
TRBV5-4	NA	TRBJ2-7	TRBD2	TGTGCCAGCAGCCTGGGACTACGAGACTACGAGCAGTACTTC	CASSLGLRDYEQYF
TRBV7-2	NA	TRBJ1-2	NA	TGTGCCAGCATCCTACAACAGGGTGAGTTTAACTATGGCTACACCTTC	CASILQQGEFNYGYTF
TRBV18	NA	TRBJ2-7	NA	TGTGCCAGCTCACCCTCGCGTGAGGACGAGCAGTACTTC	CASSPSREDEQYF
TRBV7-3	NA	TRBJ2-3	TRBD2	TGTGCCAGCAGCTTAACGAGCGGGGGGATAACAGATACGCAGTATTTT	CASSLTSGGITDTQYF
TRBV7-2	once	TRBJ2-1	TRBD2	TGTGCCAGCAGCTTTAGCGGGATAAACTACAATGAGCAGTTCTTC	CASSFSGINYNEQFF
TRBV5-1	NA	TRBJ2-2	TRBD1	TGCGCCAGCAGCTCCGAGGGACAGCCCTTTGGGCCCGGGGAGCTGTTTTTT	CASSSEGQPFGPGELFF
TRBV5-4	NA	TRBJ2-7	TRBD2	TGTGCCAGCAGCTGGGGGGTGGCGGGAGGGAATGAGCAGTACTTC	CASSWGVAGGNEQYF
TRBV18	NA	TRBJ2-5	NA	TGTGCCAGCCACGGGATGGCTGAAGAGACCCAGTACTTC	CASHGMAEETQYF
TRBV2	NA	TRBJ1-6	TRBD1	TGTGCCAGCAGTGGACAGGGTTTTAATTCACCCCTCCACTTT	CASSGQGFNSPLHF
TRBV19	NA	TRBJ2-2	TRBD1	TGTGCCAGTAGTAGGGACAGGGAGGTGGCCGGGGAGCTGTTTTTT	CASSRDREVAGELFF
TRBV27	NA	TRBJ1-4	TRBD1	TGTGCCAGCAGCAAGCTACCGGGACAGGGAACTGAAAAACTGTTTTTT	CASSKLPGQGTEKLFF
TRBV25-1	NA	TRBJ2-3	TRBD2	TGTGCCAGCAGTGAGGGGACTAGCCCACGCTCTGGCACAGATACGCAGTATTTT	CASSEGTSPRSGTDTQYF
TRBV27	NA	TRBJ2-6	TRBD1	TGTGCCAGCAGTTCCAACGTACAGGGGGCTGGGGCCAACGTCCTGACTTTC	CASSSNVQGAGANVLTF
TRBV6-5	NA	TRBJ1-2	NA	TGTGCCAGCCGGGGGAGTGGTGGCTACACCTTC	CASRGSGGYTF
TRBV28	NA	TRBJ2-7	NA	TGTGCCAGCAGTTTGGGGGGTGGGGCCTACGAGCAGTACTTC	CASSLGGGAYEQYF
TRBV19	NA	TRBJ1-3	NA	TGTGCCAGTAGCTCTTGGAGGGAGTCTGGAAACACCATATATTTT	CASSSWRESGNTIYF